A single sample is the source of the 16 T cell receptor beta chains below, sequenced in a study of human T cells and chemical hapten exposure (dated by TCRdb to the early 2020s). The library was made by RACE. Sequenced on a NextSeq 500. Using fastp trimming at Q25 and MiXCR clonotype assembly, TCRdb reanalyzed the public sequencing data and kept in-frame beta chains. Records with the same CDR3 protein are collapsed into one entry carrying the most frequent genes and DNA. This sample holds roughly 100,000 distinct CDR3 sequences; less than 14% were observed only once. Under 4% of the sample is taken by the ten largest. Read against the paper, the sample's time point label means: pre-sensitization, week 0. In light of the paper, this sample's treatment or condition label describes: therapeutic diphenylcyclopropenone sensitization with weekly scalp DPC. The sequencing used whole blood, collected in connection with sensitization to the hapten diphenylcyclopropenone (DPC). The source of these receptors is an older woman with alopecia areata. Some clones in this sample may be carry-over from other donors' samples.

This clonotype was observed at least ten times. The V call is TRBV25-1, the J call TRBJ1-2; D call uncertain. CDR3 length: 14 amino acids. From germline, CDR1 is MGHDK and CDR2 SYGVNS. The V gene lost 1 base and the J gene lost 4 bases, with 10 bases spanning the gap. In DNA form, the CDR3 reads TGTGCCAGCAGTGAATGGGCCCAGACCTATGGCTACACCTTC. It encodes CASSEWAQTYGYTF.

This clonotype was detected a few times. The chain recombines TRBV29-1 with TRBJ1-1, with a weak D call TRBD1 (6 bases). The CDR3 consists of 14 residues. Germline CDR1 is SQVTM and CDR2 is ANQGSEA. The germline V and J ends were trimmed by 1 base and 3 bases, with 12 bases remaining between them. CDR3 nucleotides: TGCAGCGTTGAAGTGCGGGGGCCGTACACTGAAGCTTTCTTT. Translating gives CSVEVRGPYTEAFF. Supplemented by reference TRBV29-1 and TRBJ1-1, the full variable domain reads SAVISQKPSRDICQRGTSLTIQCQVDSQVTMMFWYRQQPGQSLTLIATANQGSEATYESGFVIDKFPISRPNLTFSTLTVSNMSPEDSSIYLCSVEVRGPYTEAFFGQGTRLTVV.

The V and J genes are TRBV5-1 and TRBJ2-1, with 11 bases aligning to TRBD1. The V and J ends lost 4 bases and 3 bases, in that order; junction bases with no gene match: 9. The CDR3 has 17 residues. CDR1 is SGHRS, CDR2 YFSETQ, per germline. This CDR3 reads CASSRTGGSFFYNEQFF. CDR3 DNA sequence: TGCGCCAGCAGCAGGACAGGGGGCAGTTTTTTCTACAATGAGCAGTTCTTC.

This clonotype was detected only a few times. The chain links TRBV7-9 to TRBJ2-4, with D maybe TRBD1 (6 bases). Germline values: CDR1 SEHNR, CDR2 FQNEAQ (reference sequence). V gave up 2 bases and J gave up 1 base, with 21 bases separating them. The CDR3 sequence is 19 residues long. The CDR3 is CASSLTSRGEFDAKNIQYF. For the CDR3, the DNA is TGTGCCAGCAGCTTAACTTCCAGGGGAGAGTTTGATGCCAAAAACATTCAGTACTTC.

The chain employs TRBV6-6 and TRBJ1-2; possibly TRBD1 for D (6 bases). The CDR3 covers 13 residues. Trimming took off 5 bases at V and 12 bases at J, with 19 bases between the two ends. Looked up from germline, CDR1 is MNHNY and CDR2 is SVGAGI (reference sequence). The CDR3 region is CASSNTGTGPNTF. The CDR3 DNA is TGTGCCAGCAGTAACACAGGGACGGGGCCTAACACCTTC.

The CDR3: CAGTGDGANVLTF. The CDR3 DNA is TGTGCCGGAACAGGGGACGGGGCCAACGTCCTGACTTTC. The chain employs TRBV30 and TRBJ2-6, with 7 bases identical to TRBD1. The CDR3 is made up of 13 amino acids. The V gene's germline CDR1 is GTSNPN and CDR2 SVGIG (reference sequence). V was pared by 8 bases and J by 4 bases, with 5 bases of the junction left unmatched.

The table lists this clonotype with a few counts. This rearrangement joins TRBV6-1 to TRBJ2-7, with D perhaps TRBD2 (6 bases). The CDR3 is made up of 14 amino acids. CDR1 is MNHNS and CDR2 is SASEGT in the germline V gene. V was clipped by 2 bases and J by 5 bases, with 13 bases between them. CDR3 DNA: TGTGCCAGCAGTGAACCCGGGACTTTCCACGAGCAGTACTTC. Residues: CASSEPGTFHEQYF.

Many counts were recorded for this clonotype. CDR3 region: CSVEDATGDQPQHF. The DNA of the CDR3 is TGCAGCGTTGAAGATGCAACAGGGGATCAGCCCCAGCATTTT. The chain links TRBV29-1 to TRBJ1-5; 7 bases map to TRBD1. The CDR3 loop spans 14 amino acids. Germline CDR1 and CDR2: SQVTM and ANQGSEA. The V segment lost 0 bases and the J segment 5 bases; nucleotides outside the gene matches: 4.

This clonotype was seen a few times. The CDR3 bases are TGCAGTGCTAGCGGGGGCCAACACACCGGGGAGCTGTTTTTT. Translated, it gives CSASGGQHTGELFF. The J gene is TRBJ2-2, the V gene TRBV20-1; TRBD1 or TRBD2 may be the D gene (6 bases each). Germline CDR1 DFQATT, CDR2 SNEGSKA (reference sequence). CDR3 length: 14 amino acids. The V and J ends lost 3 bases and 3 bases respectively, with 11 bases between them.

The rearrangement joins TRBV7-2 to TRBJ1-2, with a possible D match to TRBD1 (5 bases). Trimming cost V 5 bases and J 2 bases, with 9 bases left between them. The CDR3 has 13 residues. Germline V lookup: CDR1 SGHTA, CDR2 FQGNSA. The CDR3 protein is CASSDTGNYGYTF. The DNA of the CDR3 is TGTGCCAGCAGCGACACAGGCAACTATGGCTACACCTTC.

The CDR3 DNA sequence: TGTGCCAGCAGCTTACAGGGCGGGAATACGCAGTATTTT. Protein sequence: CASSLQGGNTQYF. This rearrangement joins TRBV11-1 to TRBJ2-3; D is perhaps TRBD2 (6 bases). Germline values: CDR1 SGHAT, CDR2 FQDESV (reference sequence). V was cut by 2 bases and J by 7 bases, with 10 bases left in between. CDR3 length: 13 residues. The whole variable domain, filled in from reference TRBV11-1 and TRBJ2-3, reads EAEVAQSPRYKITEKSQAVAFWCDPISGHATLYWYRQILGQGPELLVQFQDESVVDDSQLPKDRFSAERLKGVDSTLKIQPAELGDSAMYLCASSLQGGNTQYFGPGTRLTVL.

This clonotype has just a few counts. The CDR3 coding sequence is TGTGCCAGCAGCCGAGGGGGCACTGAAGCTTTCTTT. This gives the protein CASSRGGTEAFF. The J gene is TRBJ1-1, the V gene TRBV12-3 or TRBV12-4; maybe TRBD1 (6 bases). The CDR3 is 12 residues long. V gave up 6 bases and J gave up 4 bases, with 9 bases separating them.

The chain combines TRBV30 with TRBJ1-5; D might be TRBD1 (5 bases). The CDR3 spans 14 residues. CDR1 is GTSNPN and CDR2 is SVGIG in the germline V gene (reference sequence). V was clipped by 2 bases and J by 1 base, with 9 bases between them. The CDR3 DNA is TGTGCCTGGAGTCTGGGACGGAGCAATCAGCCCCAGCATTTT. This sequence encodes CAWSLGRSNQPQHF.

J is TRBJ2-7 and V is TRBV12-3 or TRBV12-4; 9 nucleotides match TRBD1. V shed 4 bases and J 1 base; nucleotides not matched to a gene: 5. The CDR3 extends over 15 amino acids. The CDR3 DNA reads as TGTGCCAGCAGTTCCTCGGGACAGGGTTCCTACGAGCAGTACTTC. It yields the protein CASSSSGQGSYEQYF.

Ten or more counts support this clonotype. V usage is TRBV18 and J usage is TRBJ1-6; TRBD1 aligns across 7 bases. CDR1 and CDR2 from the germline V gene are KGHSH and LQKENI. The CDR3 contains 15 residues. The trim removed 2 bases at V and 7 bases at J, leaving 5 bases unmatched. CDR3 in DNA: TGTGCCAGCTCACCAGGGACAGCTCTAAATTCACCCCTCCACTTT. Protein: CASSPGTALNSPLHF.

The rearrangement joins TRBV7-2 to TRBJ2-3; 8 nucleotides agree with TRBD1. V was clipped by 3 bases and J by 7 bases; unmatched bases: 6. This CDR3 comprises 14 residues. CDR1 is SGHTA and CDR2 is FQGNSA in the germline V gene. Written as DNA, the CDR3 is TGTGCCAGCAGCTTCAGCAGGGGGCGAAATACGCAGTATTTT. Translated, it gives CASSFSRGRNTQYF.